This passage covers 17 T cell receptor beta chains from one sample sequenced in a study of shared clonotypes between healthy human individuals. Naive-designated CD8 cells lacked CD45RO, were positively enriched for CCR7, and omitted terminally differentiated effector memory CD45RA+ cells. Sequencing used immunoSEQ multiplex PCR; TCRdb keeps in-frame clones, though not all of them. The sample lists approximately 740,000 clones; roughly 92% were seen once. The specimen was naive CD8+ T cells sorted from blood. The receptors were sampled from a man in his thirties or forties in good health.

The V call is TRBV9, the J call TRBJ2-6; D unresolved. This CDR3 comprises 15 residues. V lost 4 bases to trimming and J lost 0 bases, with 8 bases between them. Germline CDR1 SGDLS, CDR2 YYNGEE. CDR3 coding DNA: TGTGCCAGCAGCCCCGTCCCCTCTGGGGCCAACGTCCTGACTTTC. Translating gives CASSPVPSGANVLTF.

The chain recombines TRBV9 with TRBJ2-1, with TRBD2 matching over 9 bases. V lost 0 bases to trimming and J lost 7 bases; unmatched junction nucleotides: 8. The CDR3 covers 16 residues. In germline, CDR1 is SGDLS, CDR2 YYNGEE. The CDR3 DNA is TGTGCCAGCAGCGTAGGAGGGGGGCTAGCGGGAAATGAGCAGTTCTTC. Translated: CASSVGGGLAGNEQFF.

The V call is TRBV14, the J call TRBJ2-2, with 8 bases fitting TRBD1. CDR1 and CDR2 from the germline V gene are SGHDN and FVKESK. The CDR3 consists of 16 residues. Losses at the gene ends were 1 base for V and 3 bases for J; bases not matched to a gene: 4. Here the CDR3 reads CASSQGRQGYTGELFF. The DNA for the CDR3 is TGTGCCAGCAGCCAAGGGAGACAGGGGTACACCGGGGAGCTGTTTTTT.

The rearrangement uses TRBV5-5 and TRBJ2-1; 10 nucleotides agree with TRBD2. The CDR3 runs to 15 residues. Germline assignment: CDR1 SGHKS and CDR2 YYEKEE (reference sequence). V was pared by 4 bases and J by 3 bases, with 4 bases of the junction left unmatched. CDR3 bases: TGTGCCAGCAGCGCTGGACTAGCGGACTACAATGAGCAGTTCTTC. Protein product: CASSAGLADYNEQFF.

V is TRBV13 and J is TRBJ2-2; TRBD2 might be the D (6 bases). V lost 1 base and J 4 bases, leaving 10 bases between the germline ends. CDR3 length: 15 amino acids. Germline V gene data show CDR1 as PRHDT and CDR2 as FYEKMQ (reference sequence). The CDR3 reads CASSLAGAGTGELFF. In DNA, the CDR3 is TGTGCCAGCAGCTTAGCGGGAGCGGGCACCGGGGAGCTGTTTTTT.

J is TRBJ1-3 and V is TRBV5-5; D not certain. Germline V CDR1 and CDR2: SGHKS, YYEKEE (reference sequence). Trimming cost V 0 bases and J 2 bases, with 3 bases left between them. This CDR3 is built from 13 residues. The CDR3 nucleotides are TGTGCCAGCAGCTTGGGAGCTGGAAACACCATATATTTT. Its translation is CASSLGAGNTIYF.

Details on this clone: The identical CDR3 is also encoded by other nucleotide sequences in the sample. The chain employs TRBV2 and TRBJ2-7; a weak D match, TRBD2 (6 bases). V was trimmed by 8 bases and J by 4 bases, leaving 6 bases between them. CDR3 size: 10 residues. Germline V gives CDR1 SNHLY, CDR2 FYNNEI. The CDR3 DNA sequence: TGTGCCAGCCGGGGGTACGAGCAGTACTTC. Its translation is CASRGYEQYF.

The genes are TRBV27 and TRBJ2-7; TRBD1 aligns across 10 bases. J lost 5 bases, V lost 5 bases, and 6 bases had no gene match. The length of the CDR3 is 14 residues. Germline CDR1 reads MNHEY; CDR2 reads SMNVEV (reference sequence). The CDR3 bases are TGTGCCAGCAGTGCGGGACAGGGGATCCACGAGCAGTACTTC. Its translation: CASSAGQGIHEQYF.

The CDR3 nucleotides read TGTGCCAGCAGCTTAGAAGTCGACAGCTCCTACGAGCAGTACTTC. It encodes CASSLEVDSSYEQYF. The rearrangement joins TRBV13 to TRBJ2-7; the D gene is possibly TRBD1 (5 bases). CDR3 length: 15 residues. Germline V lookup: CDR1 PRHDT, CDR2 FYEKMQ (reference sequence). V lost 1 base, J lost 0 bases, and 10 bases lay in between.

V is TRBV2 and J is TRBJ2-7; 12 bases map to TRBD1. Losses at the gene ends were 7 bases for V and 8 bases for J; bases not matched to a gene: 9. There are 14 residues in the CDR3. Germline V gene sequence: CDR1 SNHLY, CDR2 FYNNEI. The CDR3 DNA reads TGTGCCAGCATCGCGGGGGACAGGGGGCGGCAGCAGTACTTC. The encoded protein is CASIAGDRGRQQYF.

The chain carries TRBV11-2 and TRBJ2-7, with 7 bases that match TRBD1. Germline V CDR1 and CDR2: SGHAT, FQNNGV. With V trimmed by 5 bases and J by 4 bases, 14 bases remained unmatched. The CDR3 totals 16 residues. The CDR3 loop is CASSPESETGLYEQYF. The DNA for the CDR3 is TGTGCCAGCAGCCCCGAGAGTGAGACAGGGCTTTACGAGCAGTACTTC.

This chain uses TRBV25-1 with TRBJ2-1, with 14 bases identical to TRBD2. Per the germline V gene, CDR1 is MGHDK and CDR2 is SYGVNS. Trimming at V came to 5 bases and at J to 5 bases, leaving 2 bases not matched to a gene. This CDR3 has 15 residues. The CDR3 coding sequence is TGTGCCAGCAGTTGGGGACTAGCGGGAGACAATGAGCAGTTCTTC. It is translated as CASSWGLAGDNEQFF. Looking up the rest from reference TRBV25-1 and TRBJ2-1 gives the full variable domain: EADIYQTPRYLVIGTGKKITLECSQTMGHDKMYWYQQDPGMELHLIHYSYGVNSTEKGDLSSESTVSRIRTEHFPLTLESARPSHTSQYLCASSWGLAGDNEQFFGPGTRLTVL.

Comment on this clone: At the DNA level, this CDR3 is encoded by other sequences in the same sample as well. The chain links TRBV29-1 to TRBJ2-1; TRBD2 matches 7 bases. CDR3 length equals 13 residues. Looked up from germline, CDR1 is SQVTM and CDR2 is ANQGSEA. The J segment lost 4 bases and the V segment lost 2 bases, leaving 2 bases of the junction unmatched. In DNA form, the CDR3 reads TGCAGCGTTGAACTAGCGGATTACAATGAGCAGTTCTTC. Translation gives CSVELADYNEQFF.

The chain links TRBV4-1 to TRBJ2-7, with 8 bases aligning to TRBD1. Germline-derived CDR1 and CDR2 are MGHRA and YSYEKL. Trimming cost V 1 base and J 9 bases; bases outside gene matches: 17. There are 17 residues in the CDR3. The CDR3 region has the DNA TGCGCCAGCAGCCAAGCCATCGGACAGGGCCGTGCGATGTGGCAGTACTTC. It translates to CASSQAIGQGRAMWQYF.

About this clone itself: Other nucleotide sequences from this sample produce the same CDR3. The chain joins TRBV20-1 to TRBJ2-3; D gene uncertain. The CDR3 contains 10 residues. V lost 4 bases and J lost 4, with 3 bases in between. Germline CDR1 DFQATT, CDR2 SNEGSKA (reference sequence). In nucleotides, the CDR3 is TGCAGTGCTACAGCAGATACGCAGTATTTT. Translation gives CSATADTQYF.

This clone has only a few counts. The rearrangement uses TRBV11-2 and TRBJ2-7, with 7 positions matching TRBD1. The CDR3 consists of 15 residues. CDR1 is SGHAT, CDR2 FQNNGV, per germline. The junction had 6 bases not matched to a gene; V was cut back by 1 base and J by 3 bases. In DNA, the CDR3 is TGTGCCAGCAGCTTAGGACAGGGCTACCTCTACGAGCAGTACTTC. This sequence encodes CASSLGQGYLYEQYF.

This clone was recorded only once. This chain links TRBV2 with TRBJ2-7, with 8 bases matching TRBD2. The CDR3 totals 19 residues. The germline gives CDR1 SNHLY, CDR2 FYNNEI. Germline trimming cut 9 bases from V and 4 bases from J; bases unmatched to any gene: 26. The CDR3 DNA is TGTGCCAGTACGCCCCAGGCCCCCTCAACAGGGTCTAGCGGGTACGAGCAGTACTTC. It codes for CASTPQAPSTGSSGYEQYF.